This T cell receptor (beta chain) comes out of a study of T cell responses to AZD1222 COVID-19 vaccine. Study-level results: Clonal diversity may have been underestimated in mostly white British donors.

The CDR3 is made up of 12 amino acids. V was cut by 6 bases and J by 3 bases, with 6 bases left in between. CDR1 is SSHAT and CDR2 is FNYEAQ in the germline V gene (reference sequence). Sequencing was performed with immunoSEQ multiplex PCR; in TCRdb, only in-frame clones are kept and a portion is missing. Of roughly 190,000 clones in the sample, more than 80% were seen once. Turning to this clone: Its cognate antigen is unknown.

This clonotype was obtained from an adult who received the MenACWY meningococcal vaccine as a control. This sequence joins TRBV7-7 and TRBJ2-1, with unresolved D. The material was peripheral blood, obtained 28 days after the second dose of the MenACWY control vaccine. The CDR3 is CASRGVYNEQFF. The CDR3 coding sequence is TGTGCCAGCAGGGGCGTCTACAATGAGCAGTTCTTC.